The sequence of this TCR beta chain was determined in a study of patients and donors after allogeneic stem cell transplantation. Germline V gives CDR1 SNHLY, CDR2 FYNNEI. The CDR3 length is 14 residues. In TCRdb, the RT-PCR reads were re-called with MiXCR into one record per CDR3 protein. The table lists over 150,000 distinct CDR3 sequences, approximately 28% of them singletons. Details on this clonotype: A junction boundary mismatches the germline segment, possibly from a read error.

This chain uses TRBV2 with TRBJ1-1, with D perhaps matching TRBD1 (6 bases). What was sequenced was blood, either unsorted or a sorted T cell fraction (not recorded which). The sequence came from a human donor who was either an allogeneic HSCT recipient or a stem cell or donor lymphocyte infusion donor (not recorded which). It is not recorded whose cells these are; they may come from a transplant donor. The CDR3 bases are TGTGCCAGCAGTCGTACAGGGACGAACACTGAAGCTTACTTT. Protein: CASSRTGTNTEAYF.